Only a few counts were recorded for the clone carrying this T cell receptor (beta chain). The antigen is undetermined. This sample is part of a study of beta chain features in type 1 diabetes. Post-sort purity exceeded 98% for all sorted populations. Study-wide results and limits: Type 1 diabetes patients had fewer VDJ junction insertions and more deletions. The naive, central memory and Treg TCRB repertoires showed an apparent similarity that was greater among patients than among healthy donors.

cDNA synthesis used the whole RNA isolate, giving expressed TCRB sequences. For naive, central memory and regulatory T cell samples, reads averaged around 3.6 million. Profiled with immunoSEQ multiplex PCR; TCRdb holds only in-frame clones, not every one. The sample carries a few hundred thousand clones, less than 15% recorded once. Germline assignment: CDR1 SGHTA and CDR2 FQGNSA. V lost 0 bases and J 6 bases, leaving 18 bases between the germline ends. The length of the CDR3 is 17 residues. The sequenced sample was central memory CD4+ T cells from blood. The origin of this receptor is a man younger than 45 in good health. The rearrangement uses TRBV7-2 and TRBJ1-5; a possible D gene is TRBD1 (6 bases). The CDR3 here is CASSLAGGWQGIQPQHF. The CDR3 DNA is TGTGCCAGCAGCTTAGCGGGTGGGTGGCAGGGGATTCAGCCCCAGCATTTT.